This T cell receptor (beta chain) was obtained from a study of T cell changes during pregnancy in multiple sclerosis. Per germline, CDR1 MGHRA and CDR2 YSYEKL. The V end lost 1 base, the J end lost 4 bases, and 14 bases lay between the germline ends. This CDR3 has 16 residues. Sequenced by immunoSEQ multiplex PCR; TCRdb stores in-frame clones only, minus some. Among some 40,000 clones listed, about 88% were seen once. The starting material was CD8+ T cells from peripheral blood mononuclear cells, obtained in the first trimester of pregnancy. This clonotype was obtained from a female donor with multiple sclerosis, enrolled in a pregnancy study. This rearrangement joins TRBV4-1 to TRBJ1-3; TRBD1 might be the D (5 bases). The CDR3 spells CASSQVHPGEGNTIYF. The CDR3 nucleotides read TGCGCCAGCAGCCAAGTGCACCCGGGGGAAGGAAACACCATATATTTT.